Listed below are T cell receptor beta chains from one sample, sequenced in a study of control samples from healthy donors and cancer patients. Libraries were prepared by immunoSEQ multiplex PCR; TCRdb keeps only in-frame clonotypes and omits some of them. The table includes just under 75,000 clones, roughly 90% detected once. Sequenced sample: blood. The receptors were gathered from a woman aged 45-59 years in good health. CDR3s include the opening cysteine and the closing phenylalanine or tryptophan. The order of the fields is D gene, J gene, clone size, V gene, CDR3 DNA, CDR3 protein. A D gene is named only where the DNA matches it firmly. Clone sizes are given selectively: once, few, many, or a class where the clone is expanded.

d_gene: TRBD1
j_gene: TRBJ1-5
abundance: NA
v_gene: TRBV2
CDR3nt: TGTGCCAGTCGACAGGGGGCGGGTAGCAATCAGCCCCAGCATTTT
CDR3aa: CASRQGAGSNQPQHF

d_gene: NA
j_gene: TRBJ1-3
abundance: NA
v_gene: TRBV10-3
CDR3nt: TGTGCCATCACCCCGTGGAGCTCTGGAAACACCATATATTTT
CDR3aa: CAITPWSSGNTIYF

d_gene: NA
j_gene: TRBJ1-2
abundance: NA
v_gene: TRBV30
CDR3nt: TGTGCCTGGAGTGACGTTGTCTATGGCTACACCTTC
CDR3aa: CAWSDVVYGYTF

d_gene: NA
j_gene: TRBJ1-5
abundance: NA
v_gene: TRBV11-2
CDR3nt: TGTGCCAGCAGCTTAGAGGGAACCAATCAGCCCCAGCATTTT
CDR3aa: CASSLEGTNQPQHF

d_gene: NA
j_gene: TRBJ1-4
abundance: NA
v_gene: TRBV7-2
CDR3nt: TGTGCCAGCAGCTTAGCGACGGGGAAGCTGTTTTTT
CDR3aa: CASSLATGKLFF

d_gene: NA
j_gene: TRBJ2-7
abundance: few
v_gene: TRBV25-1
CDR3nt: TGTGCCAGCAGGGGGCGGGATTCCTACGAGCAGTACTTC
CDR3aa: CASRGRDSYEQYF

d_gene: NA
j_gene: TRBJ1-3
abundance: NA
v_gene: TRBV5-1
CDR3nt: TGCGCCAGCAGCTTGGTCCCGGACAGCCGCTCTGGAAACACCATATATTTT
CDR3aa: CASSLVPDSRSGNTIYF

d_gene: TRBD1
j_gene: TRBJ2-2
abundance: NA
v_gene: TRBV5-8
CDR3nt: TGTGCCAGCAGCCGACAGGGGTTGAACACCGGGGAGCTGTTTTTT
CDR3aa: CASSRQGLNTGELFF

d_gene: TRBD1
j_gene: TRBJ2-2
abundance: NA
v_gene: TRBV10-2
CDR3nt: TGCGCCAGCAGTGGACAGGGGAACACCGGGGAGCTGTTTTTT
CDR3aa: CASSGQGNTGELFF

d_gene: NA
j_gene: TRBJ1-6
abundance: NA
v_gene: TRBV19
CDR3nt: TGTGCCAGTACCACCCAGATTGGGAACTCACCCCTCCACTTT
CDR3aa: CASTTQIGNSPLHF

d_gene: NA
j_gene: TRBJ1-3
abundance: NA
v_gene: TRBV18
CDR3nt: TGTGCCAGCTCACCCCGGGGACAACAGCCTGGAAACACCATATATTTT
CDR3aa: CASSPRGQQPGNTIYF

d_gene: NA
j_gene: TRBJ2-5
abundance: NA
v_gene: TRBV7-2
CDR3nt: TGTGCCAGCAGCCCTCCCGGACTACAAGAGACCCAGTACTTC
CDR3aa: CASSPPGLQETQYF

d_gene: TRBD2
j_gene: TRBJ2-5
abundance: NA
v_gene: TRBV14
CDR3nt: TGTGCCAGCAGCACTAGCGGGGAGACCCAGTACTTC
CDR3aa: CASSTSGETQYF

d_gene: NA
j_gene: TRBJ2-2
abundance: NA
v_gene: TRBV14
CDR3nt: TGTGCCAGCAGCCCTCGGGGGATAGGGATGGGCACCGGGGAGCTGTTTTTT
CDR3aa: CASSPRGIGMGTGELFF

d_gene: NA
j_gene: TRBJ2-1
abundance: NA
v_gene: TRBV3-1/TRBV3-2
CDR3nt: TGTGCCAGCAGCCAAGATTTAGGGTACAATGAGCAGTTCTTC
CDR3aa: CASSQDLGYNEQFF

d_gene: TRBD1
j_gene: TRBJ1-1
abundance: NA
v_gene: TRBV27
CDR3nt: TGTGCCAGCAGTAAAACAGGGGGCGGCACTGAAGCTTTCTTT
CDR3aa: CASSKTGGGTEAFF

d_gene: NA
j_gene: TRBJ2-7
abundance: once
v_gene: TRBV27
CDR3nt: TGTGCCAGCAGGAGGGGGGTCTCCTACGAGCAGTACTTC
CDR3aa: CASRRGVSYEQYF

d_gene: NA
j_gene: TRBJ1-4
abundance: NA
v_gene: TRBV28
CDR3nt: TGTGCCAGCAGTTTCCGGGGAGCGGACTTTAATGAAAAACTGTTTTTT
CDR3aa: CASSFRGADFNEKLFF

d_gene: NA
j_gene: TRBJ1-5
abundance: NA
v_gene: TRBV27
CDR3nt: TGTGCCAGCAGTTTATCGGGCAGGTACCCACAGCCCCAGCATTTT
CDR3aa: CASSLSGRYPQPQHF

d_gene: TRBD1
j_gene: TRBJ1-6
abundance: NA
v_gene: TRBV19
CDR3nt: TGTGCCAGTAGTACCGGACAGGAGAATTCACCCCTCCACTTT
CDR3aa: CASSTGQENSPLHF

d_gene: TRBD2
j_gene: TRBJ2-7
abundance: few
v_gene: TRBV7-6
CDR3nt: TGTGCCAGCAGCTTAAATGTGGGAGGGCCCTACGAGCAGTACTTC
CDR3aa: CASSLNVGGPYEQYF

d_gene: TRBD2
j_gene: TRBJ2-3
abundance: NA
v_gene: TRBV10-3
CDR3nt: TGTGCCATCAGTGCCGGGGGGGGTATAGATACGCAGTATTTT
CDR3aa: CAISAGGGIDTQYF